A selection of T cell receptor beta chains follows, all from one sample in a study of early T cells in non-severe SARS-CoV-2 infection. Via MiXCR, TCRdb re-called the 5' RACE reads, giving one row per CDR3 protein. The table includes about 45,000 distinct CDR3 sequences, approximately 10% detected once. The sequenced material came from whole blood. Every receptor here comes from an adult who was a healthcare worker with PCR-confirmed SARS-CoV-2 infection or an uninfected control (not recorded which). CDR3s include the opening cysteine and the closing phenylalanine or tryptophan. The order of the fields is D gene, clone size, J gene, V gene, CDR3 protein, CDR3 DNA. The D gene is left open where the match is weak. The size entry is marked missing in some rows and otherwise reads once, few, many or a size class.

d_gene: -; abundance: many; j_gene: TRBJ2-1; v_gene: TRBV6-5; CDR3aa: CASSYDWSSSYNEQFF; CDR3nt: TGTGCCAGCAGTTACGATTGGTCCAGCTCCTACAATGAGCAGTTCTTC
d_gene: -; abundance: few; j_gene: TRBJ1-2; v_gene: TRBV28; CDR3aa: CASSVWGTYGYTF; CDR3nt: TGTGCCAGCAGTGTCTGGGGAACCTATGGCTACACCTTC
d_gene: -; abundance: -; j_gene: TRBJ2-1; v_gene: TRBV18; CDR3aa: CASSPEDDSINEQFF; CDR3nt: TGTGCCAGCTCACCAGAGGATGATAGCATCAATGAGCAGTTCTTC
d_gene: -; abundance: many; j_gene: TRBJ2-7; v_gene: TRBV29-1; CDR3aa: CSVEGTTSYEQYF; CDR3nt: TGCAGCGTTGAAGGGACTACCTCCTACGAGCAGTACTTC
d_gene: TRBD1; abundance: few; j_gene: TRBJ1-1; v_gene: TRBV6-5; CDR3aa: CASSYSHRGFVYTEAFF; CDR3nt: TGTGCCAGCAGTTACTCGCACAGGGGGTTCGTTTACACTGAAGCTTTCTTT
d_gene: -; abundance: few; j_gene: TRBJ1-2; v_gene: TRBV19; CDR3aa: CASSIGAPAGYGYTF; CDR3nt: TGTGCCAGTAGTATAGGGGCCCCGGCAGGATATGGCTACACCTTC
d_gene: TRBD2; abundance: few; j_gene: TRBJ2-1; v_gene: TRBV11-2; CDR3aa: CASSLVRSGRVKSRQFF; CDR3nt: TGTGCCAGCAGCTTAGTTCGTAGCGGGAGGGTTAAAAGTCGACAGTTCTTC
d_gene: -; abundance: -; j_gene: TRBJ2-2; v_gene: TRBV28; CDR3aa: CASSSTGNRPGELFF; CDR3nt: TGTGCCAGCAGTTCTACAGGGAATAGGCCCGGGGAGCTGTTTTTT
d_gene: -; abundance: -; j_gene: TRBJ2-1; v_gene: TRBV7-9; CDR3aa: CASSFRRAGYNEQFF; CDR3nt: TGTGCCAGCAGTTTTCGCCGTGCGGGGTACAATGAGCAGTTCTTC
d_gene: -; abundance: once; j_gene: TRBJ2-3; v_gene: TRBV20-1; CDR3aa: CSARDTPGQSPDTQYF; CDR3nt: TGCAGTGCTAGAGATACCCCTGGTCAGTCCCCAGATACGCAGTATTTT
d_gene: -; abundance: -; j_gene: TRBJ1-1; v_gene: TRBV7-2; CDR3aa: CASSPRTFMNTEAFF; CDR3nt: TGTGCCAGCAGCCCCCGGACATTTATGAACACTGAAGCTTTCTTT
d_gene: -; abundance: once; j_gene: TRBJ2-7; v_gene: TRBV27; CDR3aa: CASSLYPTAYEQYF; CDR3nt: TGTGCCAGCAGTTTATATCCCACTGCCTACGAGCAGTACTTC
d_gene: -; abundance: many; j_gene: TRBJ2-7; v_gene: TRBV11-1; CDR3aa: CASSLGDLRLEQYF; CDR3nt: TGTGCCAGCAGCTTAGGGGACCTCAGGCTCGAGCAGTACTTC
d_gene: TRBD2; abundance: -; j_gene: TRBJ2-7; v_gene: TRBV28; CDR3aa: CASSLSGGPYEQYF; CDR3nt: TGTGCCAGCAGTCTTAGCGGGGGCCCCTACGAGCAGTACTTC
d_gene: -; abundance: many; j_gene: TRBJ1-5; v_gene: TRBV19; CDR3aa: CASSPLLNQPQHF; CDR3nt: TGTGCCAGTAGTCCGCTCTTGAATCAGCCCCAGCATTTT
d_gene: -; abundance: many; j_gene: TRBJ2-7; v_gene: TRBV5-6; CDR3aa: CASSHRRTATYEQYF; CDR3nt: TGTGCCAGCAGCCACCGACGGACAGCCACCTACGAGCAGTACTTC
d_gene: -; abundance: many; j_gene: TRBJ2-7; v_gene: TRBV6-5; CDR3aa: CASSWGRGYEQYF; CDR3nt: TGTGCCAGCAGCTGGGGGCGGGGATACGAGCAGTACTTC
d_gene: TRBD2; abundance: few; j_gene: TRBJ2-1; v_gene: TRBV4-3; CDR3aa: CASSPRTSGEILPNEQFF; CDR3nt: TGCGCCAGCAGCCCAAGGACTAGCGGGGAGATCTTACCTAATGAGCAGTTCTTC
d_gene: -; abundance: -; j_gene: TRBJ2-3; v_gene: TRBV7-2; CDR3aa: CASNPTLADTQYF; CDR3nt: TGTGCCAGCAACCCGACATTGGCAGATACGCAGTATTTT
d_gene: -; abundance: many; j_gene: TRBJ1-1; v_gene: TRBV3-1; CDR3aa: CASSSGTMNTEAFF; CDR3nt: TGTGCCAGCAGTTCCGGGACTATGAACACTGAAGCTTTCTTT
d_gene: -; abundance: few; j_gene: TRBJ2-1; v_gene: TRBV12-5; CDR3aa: CASGLDNFGHEQFF; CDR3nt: TGTGCTAGTGGTTTGGACAACTTCGGGCATGAGCAGTTCTTC
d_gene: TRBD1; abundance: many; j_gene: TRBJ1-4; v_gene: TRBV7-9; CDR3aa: CASSAGQGSNEKLFF; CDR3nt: TGTGCCAGCAGCGCCGGACAGGGGTCTAATGAAAAACTGTTTTTT
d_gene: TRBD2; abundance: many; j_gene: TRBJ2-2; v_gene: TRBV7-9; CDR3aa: CASSSQREGPTGELFF; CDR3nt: TGTGCCAGCAGCTCGCAGCGGGAGGGCCCCACCGGGGAGCTGTTTTTT
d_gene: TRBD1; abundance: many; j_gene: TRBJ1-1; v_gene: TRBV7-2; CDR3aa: CASSPAGGRTEAFF; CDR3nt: TGTGCCAGCAGCCCAGCAGGGGGCAGGACTGAAGCTTTCTTT
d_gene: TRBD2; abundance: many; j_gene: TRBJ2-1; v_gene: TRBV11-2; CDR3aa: CASSLEPGGEQFF; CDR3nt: TGTGCCAGCAGCTTAGAACCGGGAGGCGAGCAGTTCTTC
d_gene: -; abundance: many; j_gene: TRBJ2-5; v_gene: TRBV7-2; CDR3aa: CASLGGLGWQETQYF; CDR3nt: TGTGCCAGCCTCGGGGGGCTGGGGTGGCAAGAGACCCAGTACTTC
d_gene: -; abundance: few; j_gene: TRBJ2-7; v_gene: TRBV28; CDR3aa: CASSPGALLGNYEQYF; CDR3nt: TGTGCCAGCAGCCCGGGGGCGCTACTAGGGAACTACGAGCAGTACTTC
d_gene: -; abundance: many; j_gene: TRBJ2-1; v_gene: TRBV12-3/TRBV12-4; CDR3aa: CASSPRDVKKGNEQFF; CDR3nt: TGTGCCAGCAGTCCCCGGGATGTTAAAAAAGGCAATGAGCAGTTCTTC
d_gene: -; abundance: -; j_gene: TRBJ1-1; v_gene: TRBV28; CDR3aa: CASSFTWTEAFF; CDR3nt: TGTGCCAGCAGTTTTACGTGGACTGAAGCTTTCTTT
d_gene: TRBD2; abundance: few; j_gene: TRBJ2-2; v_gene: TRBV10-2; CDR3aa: CASKVGLAYPGELFF; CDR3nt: TGCGCCAGCAAGGTGGGACTAGCTTATCCCGGGGAGCTGTTTTTT
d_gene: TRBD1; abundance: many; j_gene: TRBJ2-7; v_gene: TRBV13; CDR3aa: CASSAGTGNSYEQYF; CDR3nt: TGTGCCAGCAGCGCGGGGACAGGGAACTCCTACGAGCAGTACTTC
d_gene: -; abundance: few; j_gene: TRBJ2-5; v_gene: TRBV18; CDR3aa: CASSLSTGRKETQYF; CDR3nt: TGTGCCAGCTCACTTAGCACAGGGAGGAAAGAGACCCAGTACTTC
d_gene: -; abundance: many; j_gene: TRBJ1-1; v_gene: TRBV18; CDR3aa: CASSPTRPGVTFTEAFF; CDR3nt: TGTGCCAGCTCACCGACAAGGCCAGGGGTGACGTTCACTGAAGCTTTCTTT
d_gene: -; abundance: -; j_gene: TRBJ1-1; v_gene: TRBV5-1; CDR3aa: CASSLAGRVNTEAFF; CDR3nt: TGCGCCAGCAGCTTGGCGGGCAGGGTGAACACTGAAGCTTTCTTT
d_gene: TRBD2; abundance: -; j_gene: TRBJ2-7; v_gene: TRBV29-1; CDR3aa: CSVTTSGRGYEQYF; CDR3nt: TGCAGCGTAACGACTAGCGGGAGGGGGTACGAGCAGTACTTC
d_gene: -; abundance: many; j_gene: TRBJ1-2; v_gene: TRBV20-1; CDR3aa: CSASQGTNYGYTF; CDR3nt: TGCAGTGCTAGCCAGGGGACTAACTATGGCTACACCTTC
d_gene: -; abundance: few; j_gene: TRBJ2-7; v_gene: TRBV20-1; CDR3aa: CSARPGAAYEQYF; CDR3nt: TGCAGTGCTAGACCGGGGGCGGCCTACGAGCAGTACTTC
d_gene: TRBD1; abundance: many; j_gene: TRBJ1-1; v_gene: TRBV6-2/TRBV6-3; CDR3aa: CASSYGTVNTEAFF; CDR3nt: TGTGCCAGCAGTTACGGGACAGTGAACACTGAAGCTTTCTTT
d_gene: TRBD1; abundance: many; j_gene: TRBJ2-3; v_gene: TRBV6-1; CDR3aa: CASSRTGLSTDTQYF; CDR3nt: TGTGCCAGCAGTCGGACAGGGCTTTCCACAGATACGCAGTATTTT
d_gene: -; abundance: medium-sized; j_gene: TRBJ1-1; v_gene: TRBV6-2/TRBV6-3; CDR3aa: CASVHLPSTEAFF; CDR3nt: TGTGCCAGCGTACATCTTCCTTCCACTGAAGCTTTCTTT
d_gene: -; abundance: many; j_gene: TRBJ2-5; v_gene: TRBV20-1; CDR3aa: CSATRLRPGNQETQYF; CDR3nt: TGCAGTGCTACCCGCCTGCGTCCGGGGAACCAAGAGACCCAGTACTTC
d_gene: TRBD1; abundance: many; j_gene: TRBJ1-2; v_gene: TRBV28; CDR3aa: CASSWTGQLYGYTF; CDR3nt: TGTGCCAGCAGTTGGACGGGACAGCTCTATGGCTACACCTTC
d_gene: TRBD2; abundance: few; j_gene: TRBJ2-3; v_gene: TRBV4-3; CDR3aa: CASSQDTGLAGAEDTQYF; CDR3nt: TGCGCCAGCAGCCAAGATACGGGACTAGCGGGAGCCGAAGATACGCAGTATTTT
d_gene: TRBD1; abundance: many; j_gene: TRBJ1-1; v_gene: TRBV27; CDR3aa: CASSSLGTGETEAFF; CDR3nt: TGTGCCAGCAGTTCCCTTGGGACAGGGGAAACTGAAGCTTTCTTT
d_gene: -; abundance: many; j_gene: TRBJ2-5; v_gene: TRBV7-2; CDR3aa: CASSLRGSQETQYF; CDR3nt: TGTGCCAGCAGCTTAAGGGGCAGCCAAGAGACCCAGTACTTC
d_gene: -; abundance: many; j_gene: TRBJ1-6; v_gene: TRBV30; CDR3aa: CAWSAGTNSPLHF; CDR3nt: TGTGCCTGGAGTGCCGGGACAAATTCACCCCTCCACTTT
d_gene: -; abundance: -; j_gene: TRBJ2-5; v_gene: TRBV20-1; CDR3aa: CSASPNRGTQYF; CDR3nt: TGCAGTGCTAGCCCCAACCGGGGGACCCAGTACTTC
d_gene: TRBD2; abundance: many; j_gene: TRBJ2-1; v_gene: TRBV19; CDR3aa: CASSAVAGEIEQFF; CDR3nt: TGTGCCAGTAGTGCGGTAGCGGGAGAAATCGAGCAGTTCTTC
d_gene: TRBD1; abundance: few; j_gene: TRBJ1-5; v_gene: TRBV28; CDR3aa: CASLGGQGDQPQHF; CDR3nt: TGTGCCAGCCTTGGGGGACAGGGCGATCAGCCCCAGCATTTT
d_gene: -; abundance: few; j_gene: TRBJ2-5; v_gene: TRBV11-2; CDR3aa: CASSLIGNEETQYF; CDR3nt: TGTGCCAGCAGCTTAATAGGGAATGAAGAGACCCAGTACTTC
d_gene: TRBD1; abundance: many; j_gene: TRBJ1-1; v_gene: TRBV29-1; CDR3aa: CSAETGVSTEAFF; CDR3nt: TGCAGCGCCGAGACAGGGGTTAGCACTGAAGCTTTCTTT
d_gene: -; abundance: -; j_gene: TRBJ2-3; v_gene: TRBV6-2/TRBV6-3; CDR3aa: CASSHWGTNTDTQYF; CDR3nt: TGTGCCAGCAGTCATTGGGGGACAAACACAGATACGCAGTATTTT
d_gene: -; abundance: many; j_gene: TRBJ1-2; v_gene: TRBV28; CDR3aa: CASSLNRYYGYTF; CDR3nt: TGTGCCAGCAGTTTAAACCGGTACTATGGCTACACCTTC
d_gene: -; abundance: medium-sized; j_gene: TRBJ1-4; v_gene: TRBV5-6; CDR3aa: CASSFRVRKEKLFF; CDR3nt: TGTGCCAGCAGCTTTCGAGTGAGAAAGGAAAAACTGTTTTTT